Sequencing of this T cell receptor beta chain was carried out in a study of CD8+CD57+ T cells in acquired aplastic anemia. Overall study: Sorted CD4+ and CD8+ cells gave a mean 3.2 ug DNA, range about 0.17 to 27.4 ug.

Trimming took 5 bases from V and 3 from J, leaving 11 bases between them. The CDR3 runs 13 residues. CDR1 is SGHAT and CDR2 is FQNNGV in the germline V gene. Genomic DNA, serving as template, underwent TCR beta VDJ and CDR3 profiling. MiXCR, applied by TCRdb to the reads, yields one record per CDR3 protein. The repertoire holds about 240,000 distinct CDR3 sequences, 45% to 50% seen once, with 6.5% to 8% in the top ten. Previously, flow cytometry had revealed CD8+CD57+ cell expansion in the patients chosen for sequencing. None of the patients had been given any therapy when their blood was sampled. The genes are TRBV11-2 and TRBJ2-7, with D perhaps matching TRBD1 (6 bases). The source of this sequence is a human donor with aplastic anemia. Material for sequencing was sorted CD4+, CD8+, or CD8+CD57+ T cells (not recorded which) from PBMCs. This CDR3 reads CASSLTQGYEQYF. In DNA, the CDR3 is TGTGCCAGCAGCCTCACACAGGGCTACGAGCAGTACTTC.